This TCR beta chain was sequenced for a study of T cells in Graves' hyperthyroidism and ophthalmopathy. In germline, CDR1 is SGHRS, CDR2 YFSETQ. CDR3 size: 14 residues. The germline V and J ends were trimmed by 0 bases and 6 bases, with 11 bases remaining between them. RNA transcripts served as the template for amplifying TCR beta CDR3 regions. When the TCR CDR3 underwent first-round RT-PCR, the HTBI primer set was used. TCRdb recomputed calls from the multiplex PCR reads with MiXCR, one row per CDR3 protein. The repertoire holds under 600,000 distinct CDR3 sequences, with approximately 15% as singletons.

This receptor was taken from a woman between 40 and 55 years old with Graves' ophthalmopathy. The rearrangement joins TRBV5-1 to TRBJ2-3; D call uncertain. Sequencing used blood. CDR3: CASSLARMGDTQYF. CDR3 coding DNA: TGCGCCAGCAGCTTGGCCCGGATGGGGGATACGCAGTATTTT.